Below, one T cell receptor beta chain is given with its context. This sample was taken from a study of blood T cell repertoires in COVID-19. Clones were sequenced by immunoSEQ multiplex PCR, and TCRdb holds only the in-frame ones, with some missing. The sample includes under 250,000 clones, 80% to 85% of them seen just once. V lost 5 bases to trimming and J lost 5 bases; unmatched junction nucleotides: 2. The germline V gene encodes CDR1 LNHDA and CDR2 SQIVND (reference sequence). The CDR3 consists of 12 residues. The chain combines TRBV19 with TRBJ1-1; 7 bases fit TRBD1. The sequence was collected from a woman aged 18 to 35 with acute or convalescent COVID-19. Sequences were obtained from peripheral blood. This chain's CDR3 is CASSPGGTEAFF. The DNA of the CDR3 is TGTGCCAGTAGTCCAGGGGGGACTGAAGCTTTCTTT.